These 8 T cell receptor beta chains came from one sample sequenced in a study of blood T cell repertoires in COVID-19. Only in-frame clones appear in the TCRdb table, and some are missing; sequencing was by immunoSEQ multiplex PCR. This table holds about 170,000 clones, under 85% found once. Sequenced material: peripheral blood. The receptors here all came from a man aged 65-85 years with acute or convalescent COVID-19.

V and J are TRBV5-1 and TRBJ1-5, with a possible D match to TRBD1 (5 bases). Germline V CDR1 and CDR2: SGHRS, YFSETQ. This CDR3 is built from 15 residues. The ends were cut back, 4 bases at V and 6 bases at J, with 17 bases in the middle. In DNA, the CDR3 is TGCGCCAGCAGCGGGGACGGGGGGATCGGTCAGCCCCAGCATTTT. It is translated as CASSGDGGIGQPQHF.

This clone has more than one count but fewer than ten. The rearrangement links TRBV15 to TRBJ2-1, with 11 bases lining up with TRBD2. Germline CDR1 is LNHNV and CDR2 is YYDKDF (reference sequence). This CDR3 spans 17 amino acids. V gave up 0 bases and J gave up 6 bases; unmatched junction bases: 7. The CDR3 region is CATSRDLTSGIFNEQFF. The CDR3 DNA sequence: TGTGCCACCAGCAGAGACTTGACTAGCGGGATTTTCAATGAGCAGTTCTTC.

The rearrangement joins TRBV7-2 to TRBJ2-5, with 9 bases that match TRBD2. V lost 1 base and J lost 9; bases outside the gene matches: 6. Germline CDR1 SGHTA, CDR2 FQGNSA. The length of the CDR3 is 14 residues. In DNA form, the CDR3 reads TGTGCCAGCAGCTTAGACAGGGGCGGGAGGGCCCAGTACTTC. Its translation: CASSLDRGGRAQYF.

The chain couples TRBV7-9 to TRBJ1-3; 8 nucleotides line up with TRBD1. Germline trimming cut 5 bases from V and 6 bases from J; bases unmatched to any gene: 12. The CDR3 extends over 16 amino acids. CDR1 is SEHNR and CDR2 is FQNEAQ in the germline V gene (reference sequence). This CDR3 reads CASSKAETGEENTIYF. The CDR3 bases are TGTGCCAGCAGCAAAGCGGAGACAGGGGAGGAAAACACCATATATTTT.

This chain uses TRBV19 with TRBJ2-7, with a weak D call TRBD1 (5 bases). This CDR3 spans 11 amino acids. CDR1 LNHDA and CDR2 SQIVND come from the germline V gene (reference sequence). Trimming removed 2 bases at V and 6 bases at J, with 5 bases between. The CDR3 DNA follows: TGTGCCAGTAGTATAAGGGGCGAGCAGTACTTC. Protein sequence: CASSIRGEQYF.

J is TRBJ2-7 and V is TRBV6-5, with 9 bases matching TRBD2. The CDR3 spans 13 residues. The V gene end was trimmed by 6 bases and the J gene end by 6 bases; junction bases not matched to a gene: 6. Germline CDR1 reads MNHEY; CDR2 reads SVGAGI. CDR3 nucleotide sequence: TGTGCCAGCAGACCCGGGACTAGCCGCGAGCAGTACTTC. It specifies CASRPGTSREQYF.

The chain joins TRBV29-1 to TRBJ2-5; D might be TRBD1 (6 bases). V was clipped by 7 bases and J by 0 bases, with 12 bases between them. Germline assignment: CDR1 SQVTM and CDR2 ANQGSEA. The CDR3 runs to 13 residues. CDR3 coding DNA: TGCAGCGCATGTAGGGACAACCAAGAGACCCAGTACTTC. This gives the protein CSACRDNQETQYF.

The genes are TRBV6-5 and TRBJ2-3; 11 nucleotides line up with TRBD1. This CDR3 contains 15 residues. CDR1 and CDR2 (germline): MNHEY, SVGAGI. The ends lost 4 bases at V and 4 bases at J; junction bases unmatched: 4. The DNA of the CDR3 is TGTGCCAGCAGTTGGGCGGGACAGGGGGCAGATACGCAGTATTTT. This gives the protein CASSWAGQGADTQYF.